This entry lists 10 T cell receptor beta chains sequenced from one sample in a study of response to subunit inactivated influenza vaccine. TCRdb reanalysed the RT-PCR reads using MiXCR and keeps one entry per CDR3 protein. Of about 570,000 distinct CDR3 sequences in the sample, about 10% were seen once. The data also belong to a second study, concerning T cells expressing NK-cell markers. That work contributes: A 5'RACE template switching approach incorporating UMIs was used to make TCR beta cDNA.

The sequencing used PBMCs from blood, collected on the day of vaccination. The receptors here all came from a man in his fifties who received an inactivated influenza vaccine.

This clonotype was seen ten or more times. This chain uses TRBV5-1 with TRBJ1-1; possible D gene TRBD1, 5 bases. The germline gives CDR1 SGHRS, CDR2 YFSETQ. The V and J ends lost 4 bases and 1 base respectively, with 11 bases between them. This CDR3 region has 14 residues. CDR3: CASSPGRPNTEAFF. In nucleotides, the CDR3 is TGCGCCAGCAGCCCGGGACGCCCGAACACTGAAGCTTTCTTT.

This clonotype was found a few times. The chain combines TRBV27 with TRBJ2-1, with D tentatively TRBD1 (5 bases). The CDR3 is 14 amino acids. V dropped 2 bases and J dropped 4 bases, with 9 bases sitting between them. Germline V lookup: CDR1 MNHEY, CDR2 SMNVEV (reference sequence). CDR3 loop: CASSLQGRYNEQFF. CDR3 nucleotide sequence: TGTGCCAGCAGTTTACAGGGTCGGTACAATGAGCAGTTCTTC.

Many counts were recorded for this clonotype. In nucleotides, the CDR3 is TGCAGTGCTAGACAGGGGACTAACTATGGCTACACCTTC. Translated: CSARQGTNYGYTF. V gene TRBV20-1 combines with J gene TRBJ1-2; D is perhaps TRBD1 (6 bases). V gave up 2 bases and J gave up 0 bases, with 7 bases separating them. Per the germline V gene, CDR1 is DFQATT and CDR2 is SNEGSKA (reference sequence). This CDR3 is built from 13 residues.

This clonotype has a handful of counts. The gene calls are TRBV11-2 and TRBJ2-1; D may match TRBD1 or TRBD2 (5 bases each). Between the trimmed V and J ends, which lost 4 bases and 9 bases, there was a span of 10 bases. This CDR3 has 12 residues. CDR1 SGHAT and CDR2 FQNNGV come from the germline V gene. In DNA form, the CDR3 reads TGTGCCAGCAGCTCGGGGACCCCTGAGCAGTTCTTC. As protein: CASSSGTPEQFF.

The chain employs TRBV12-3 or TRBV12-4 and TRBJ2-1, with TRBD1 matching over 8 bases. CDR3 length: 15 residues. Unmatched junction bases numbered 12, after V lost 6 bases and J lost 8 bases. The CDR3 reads CASSPQGALGDEQFF. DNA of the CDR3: TGTGCCAGCAGCCCGCAGGGGGCCCTTGGGGATGAGCAGTTCTTC.

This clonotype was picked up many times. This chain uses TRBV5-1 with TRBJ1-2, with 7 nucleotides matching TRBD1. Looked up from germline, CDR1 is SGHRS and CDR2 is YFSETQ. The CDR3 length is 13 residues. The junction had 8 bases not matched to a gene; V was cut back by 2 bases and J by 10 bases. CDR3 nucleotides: TGCGCCAGCAGCTTAGAGACAGGGAGTGCCTACACCTTC. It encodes CASSLETGSAYTF.

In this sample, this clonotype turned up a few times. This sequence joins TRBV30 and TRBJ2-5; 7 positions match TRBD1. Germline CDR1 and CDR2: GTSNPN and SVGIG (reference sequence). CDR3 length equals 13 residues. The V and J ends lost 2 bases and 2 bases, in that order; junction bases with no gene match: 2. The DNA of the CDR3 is TGTGCCTGGAGTTCGGGACAGCAAGAGACCCAGTACTTC. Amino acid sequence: CAWSSGQQETQYF.

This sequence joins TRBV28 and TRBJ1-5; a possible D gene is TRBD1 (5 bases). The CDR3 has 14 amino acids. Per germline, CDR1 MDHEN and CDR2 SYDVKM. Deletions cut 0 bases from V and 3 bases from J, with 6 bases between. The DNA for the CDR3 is TGTGCCAGCAGTTTATGGGACAACAATCAGCCCCAGCATTTT. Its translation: CASSLWDNNQPQHF.

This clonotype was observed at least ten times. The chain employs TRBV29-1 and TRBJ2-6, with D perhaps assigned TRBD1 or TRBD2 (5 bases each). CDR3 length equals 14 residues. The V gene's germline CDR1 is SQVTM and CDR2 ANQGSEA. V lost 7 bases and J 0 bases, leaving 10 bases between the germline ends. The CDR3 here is CSAEGISGANVLTF. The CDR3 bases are TGCAGCGCCGAGGGGATCTCTGGGGCCAACGTCCTGACTTTC.

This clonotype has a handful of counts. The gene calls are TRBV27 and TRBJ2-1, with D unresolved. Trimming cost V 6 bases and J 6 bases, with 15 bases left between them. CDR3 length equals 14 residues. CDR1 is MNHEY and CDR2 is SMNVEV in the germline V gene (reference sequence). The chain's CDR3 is CASSLQGPLNEQFF. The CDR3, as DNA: TGTGCCAGCAGCCTCCAAGGACCTCTCAATGAGCAGTTCTTC.